This TCR beta chain derives from a study of blood T cell repertoires in COVID-19. Germline-derived CDR1 and CDR2 are SGHTA and FQGNSA. The V end was cut by 1 base, the J end by 8 bases, with 8 bases between. The CDR3 spans 13 residues. Using immunoSEQ multiplex PCR, the repertoire was profiled, and TCRdb retains in-frame clones only, with some absent. The sample includes about 480,000 clones, over 75% of them seen just once. The source material was PBMCs or T cells enriched from blood (not recorded which). The receptor's source is a woman aged 40 to 49 who had recovered from COVID-19. This chain uses TRBV7-2 with TRBJ2-2; D gene ambiguous. The CDR3 nucleotides are TGTGCCAGCAGCTTAGAAGTCCAGGGGGAGCTGTTTTTT. This encodes CASSLEVQGELFF.